The next 4 T cell receptor beta chains were all read from a single sample in a study of blood T cell repertoires in COVID-19. Here immunoSEQ multiplex PCR was the method, and the copy in TCRdb shows in-frame clones only, minus some. The sample lists roughly 380,000 clones, about 90% occurring once. Material: PBMCs or T cells enriched from blood (not recorded which). The receptors here all came from a woman between 25 and 40 years old who had recovered from COVID-19.

This clone was seen more than once but under ten times. The chain has TRBV6-1 and TRBJ1-1; D might be TRBD1 (6 bases). V lost 2 bases, J lost 0 bases, and 10 bases lay in between. CDR3 length equals 15 residues. Germline lookup yields CDR1 MNHNS and CDR2 SASEGT. Written as DNA, the CDR3 is TGTGCCAGCAGTGAATCGGGGGGCCTGAACACTGAAGCTTTCTTT. Translating it yields CASSESGGLNTEAFF.

This clone was seen only once. The genes are TRBV5-1 and TRBJ2-1; no reliable D call. This CDR3 comprises 14 residues. With 0 bases removed from V and 6 bases from J, the gap between germline ends came to 10 bases. Germline CDR1 reads SGHRS; CDR2 reads YFSETQ. The CDR3 reads CASSLGSTGNEQFF. The CDR3 DNA reads as TGCGCCAGCAGCTTGGGGTCGACGGGCAATGAGCAGTTCTTC.

The chain employs TRBV13 and TRBJ2-1; D may be TRBD2 (6 bases). V was shortened by 4 bases and J by 0 bases, with 10 bases between the two germline ends. The CDR3 totals 15 residues. Germline loops: CDR1 PRHDT, CDR2 FYEKMQ (reference sequence). CDR3 region: CASSWRDGSYNEQFF. CDR3 sequence (DNA): TGTGCCAGCAGCTGGCGGGATGGCTCCTACAATGAGCAGTTCTTC.

V gene TRBV10-3 combines with J gene TRBJ2-6; TRBD2 might be the D (7 bases). The germline V gene encodes CDR1 ENHRY and CDR2 SYGVKD. The CDR3 is 20 amino acids. V lost 3 bases and J 2 bases, leaving 23 bases between the germline ends. The CDR3: CAISELGRDKQRAGANVLTF. CDR3 nucleotides: TGTGCCATCAGTGAATTGGGGAGGGACAAACAGAGGGCTGGGGCCAACGTCCTGACTTTC.